The clone carrying this T cell receptor beta chain was seen a few times. Its target is not known. One end of the junction does not line up with germline, which may come from a read error. Using its own MiXCR run on the 5' RACE reads, TCRdb lists one record per CDR3 protein. The table records 8,000 to 9,500 distinct CDR3 sequences, roughly 4.5% of them present only once. This record belongs to a study of spatial heterogeneity in lung cancer. Study outcomes and limitations: Tracking of tumor mutation counts was seen in expanded intratumoral alpha and beta TCR counts.

Time point indicated: sample taken at primary tumor resection. Patients with untreated early-stage non-small cell lung cancer, numbering some 72, were the donors. No cell sorting; template was whole RNA from tumor, lung tissue or PBMC. The sequence came from a female donor with early-stage non-small cell lung cancer. The source was lung tumor tissue, collected at surgery.

CDR3 sequence: CSARASVEAAGYNF. The CDR3 DNA reads TGCAGTGCTAGAGCTTCGGTCGAAGCGGCTGGCTACAACTTC. The chain couples TRBV20-1 to TRBJ1-2, with D unclear. The CDR3 covers 14 residues. CDR1 DFQATT and CDR2 SNEGSKA come from the germline V gene (reference sequence).